Following are 31 T cell receptor beta chains from one sample sequenced in a study of blood T cells in healthy people across ages. The use of a sample-barcoded 5' primer and a J-beta primer mix characterized a second PCR of roughly 6 to 12 cycles. TCRdb independently ran MiXCR on the 5' RACE reads; one entry per CDR3 protein. The sample shows over a million distinct CDR3 sequences, about 42% of them seen only once. Sequencing used blood. Receptors were obtained from a woman aged 18-29 years in good health.

The chain joins TRBV7-2 to TRBJ1-4; D is possibly TRBD1 (6 bases). The germline gives CDR1 SGHTA, CDR2 FQGNSA. The length of the CDR3 is 15 residues. The V end lost 6 bases, the J end lost 8 bases, and 19 bases lay between the germline ends. Here the CDR3 reads CASSRDRQVWEKLFF. CDR3 DNA: TGTGCCAGCAGTCGAGATCGACAGGTTTGGGAAAAACTGTTTTTT. The full variable domain, with the rest looked up from reference TRBV7-2 and TRBJ1-4, is GAGVSQSPSNKVTEKGKDVELRCDPISGHTALYWYRQSLGQGLEFLIYFQGNSAPDKSGLPSDRFSAERTGGSVSTLTIQRTQQEDSAVYLCASSRDRQVWEKLFFGSGTQLSVL.

This rearrangement joins TRBV3-1 to TRBJ1-5; 7 bases line up with TRBD1. The CDR3 is 15 residues long. The trim removed 1 base at V and 5 bases at J, leaving 5 bases unmatched. Germline lookup yields CDR1 LGHDT and CDR2 YNNKEL (reference sequence). The CDR3, as DNA: TGTGCCAGCAGCCAAGCGGACAGGCGGGATCAGCCCCAGCATTTT. This gives the protein CASSQADRRDQPQHF.

In this sample, this clonotype turned up once. CDR3: CASSQAQTGRTYRSSYNEQFF. The DNA of the CDR3 is TGCGCCAGCAGCCAGGCACAGACGGGACGAACCTATCGTAGCTCCTACAATGAGCAGTTCTTC. V gene TRBV4-1 combines with J gene TRBJ2-1; D assignment may be TRBD1 or TRBD2 (5 bases each). Per germline, CDR1 MGHRA and CDR2 YSYEKL. The CDR3 is made up of 21 amino acids. The V end was cut by 3 bases, the J end by 0 bases, with 27 bases between.

This sequence joins TRBV4-1 and TRBJ2-3, with D maybe TRBD2 (6 bases). The CDR3 has 16 residues. CDR1 is MGHRA and CDR2 is YSYEKL in the germline V gene. The V end lost 5 bases, the J end lost 1 base, and 16 bases lay between the germline ends. CDR3 nucleotides: TGCGCCAGCAGCAACATTGCGGGGCAGCGCACAGATACGCAGTATTTT. Translating it yields CASSNIAGQRTDTQYF.

This sequence joins TRBV20-1 and TRBJ2-1; D possibly corresponds to TRBD2 (6 bases). The tail of the sequence fits TRBJ2-7 better, so the J call may be wrong. Germline CDR1 DFQATT, CDR2 SNEGSKA (reference sequence). The CDR3 contains 14 residues. The CDR3 nucleotides are TGCAGTGCTATTTGGGACTTGGCCTACAATGAGCAGTACTTC. It specifies CSAIWDLAYNEQYF.

This chain connects TRBV7-6 to TRBJ2-1; D not certain. CDR3 length: 18 amino acids. Germline V gene sequence: CDR1 SGHVS, CDR2 FNYEAQ. Trimming removed 2 bases at V and 3 bases at J, with 20 bases between. The CDR3 coding sequence is TGTGCCAGCAGCTTAAGGCCCACTGGTACAAACCTCTACAATGAGCAGTTCTTC. Residues: CASSLRPTGTNLYNEQFF.

This clonotype occurred a few times. V and J are TRBV6-5 and TRBJ2-7, with 8 nucleotides matching TRBD1. Germline CDR1 is MNHEY and CDR2 is SVGAGI. This CDR3 has 17 amino acids. Trimming cost V 0 bases and J 5 bases; bases outside gene matches: 12. The CDR3 reads CASSYSAPGGSRHEQYF. CDR3 coding DNA: TGTGCCAGCAGTTACTCAGCCCCAGGGGGCTCTAGGCACGAGCAGTACTTC.

This clonotype was detected only once. The genes are TRBV12-3 or TRBV12-4 and TRBJ2-7; the D gene is possibly TRBD2 (5 bases). V was shortened by 6 bases and J by 0 bases, with 15 bases between the two germline ends. This CDR3 contains 15 residues. CDR3 amino acids: CASSQSGLGSYEQYF. CDR3 sequence (DNA): TGTGCCAGCAGCCAAAGCGGACTGGGCTCCTACGAGCAGTACTTC.

This chain joins TRBV27 and TRBJ1-5, with a weak D call TRBD1 (6 bases). V gave up 6 bases and J gave up 7 bases, with 22 bases separating them. The germline V gene has CDR1 MNHEY and CDR2 SMNVEV (reference sequence). The CDR3 runs 16 residues. This CDR3 is CASREFGTGSGQPQHF. The CDR3 bases are TGTGCCAGCAGGGAATTTGGTACAGGGTCGGGACAGCCCCAGCATTTT.

Details on this clonotype: This is likely a read error, given that the CDR3 carries no conserved phenylalanine or tryptophan at its end. The chain recombines TRBV13 with TRBJ2-5; 9 bases map to TRBD2. CDR3 length: 14 amino acids. The V and J ends lost 4 bases and 2 bases, in that order; junction bases with no gene match: 2. The germline V gene has CDR1 PRHDT and CDR2 FYEKMQ (reference sequence). The DNA of the CDR3 is TGTGCCAGCAGCTCTAGCGGGACACAAGAGACCCAGTACTCC. The encoded protein is CASSSSGTQETQYS.

CDR3 in amino acids: CSARPIAGAYNEQYF. The CDR3 coding sequence is TGCAGTGCTAGACCAATAGCGGGGGCCTACAATGAGCAGTACTTC. The chain couples TRBV20-1 to TRBJ2-1; 9 bases map to TRBD2. The last part of the DNA fits TRBJ2-7 better; the J call may be wrong. CDR1 and CDR2 (germline): DFQATT, SNEGSKA (reference sequence). The CDR3 has 15 amino acids.

This chain links TRBV20-1 with TRBJ2-7; 9 nucleotides align to TRBD1. The V gene end was trimmed by 5 bases and the J gene end by 2 bases; junction bases not matched to a gene: 10. This CDR3 has 15 residues. Germline loops: CDR1 DFQATT, CDR2 SNEGSKA (reference sequence). The CDR3, as DNA: TGCAGTGCTCCCCGCCGGGACAGGGCCGCCTACGAGCAGTACTTC. Translated, it gives CSAPRRDRAAYEQYF.

The CDR3, as DNA: TGCGCCAGCAGCTTCCACGGACAGGGAAATTCACCCCTCCACTTT. It translates to CASSFHGQGNSPLHF. The chain couples TRBV5-1 to TRBJ1-6; 8 bases fit TRBD1. This CDR3 has 15 residues. The V gene end was trimmed by 2 bases and the J gene end by 7 bases; junction bases not matched to a gene: 5. The V gene's germline CDR1 is SGHRS and CDR2 YFSETQ.

This clonotype was found once. The V call is TRBV7-2, the J call TRBJ1-1; 7 bases agree with TRBD1. The trim removed 5 bases at V and 5 bases at J, leaving 5 bases unmatched. The CDR3 is 13 amino acids. Germline CDR1 and CDR2: SGHTA and FQGNSA. The CDR3 protein is CASSQDRLTEAFF. The CDR3 nucleotides are TGTGCCAGCAGCCAGGACAGGTTGACTGAAGCTTTCTTT.

The DNA of the CDR3 is TGCGCCAGCAGCCAATCCAGGGGAGCCAATCAGCCCCAGCATTTT. This encodes CASSQSRGANQPQHF. V gene TRBV4-1 combines with J gene TRBJ1-5, with D tentatively TRBD1 (6 bases). V was clipped by 2 bases and J by 3 bases, with 11 bases between them. This CDR3 region has 15 residues. Germline V CDR1 and CDR2: MGHRA, YSYEKL.

In this sample, this clonotype turned up a few times. The J gene is TRBJ2-7, the V gene TRBV7-9, with D uncertain. Germline CDR1 reads SEHNR; CDR2 reads FQNEAQ (reference sequence). The germline V and J ends were trimmed by 5 bases and 5 bases, with 13 bases remaining between them. The CDR3 runs to 13 residues. The CDR3 DNA reads as TGTGCCAGCAGCCTAAAGGGCGTCCACGAGCAGTACTTC. Translated: CASSLKGVHEQYF. The full variable domain, its missing parts supplied by reference TRBV7-9 and TRBJ2-7, is DTGVSQNPRHKITKRGQNVTFRCDPISEHNRLYWYRQTLGQGPEFLTYFQNEAQLEKSRLLSDRFSAERPKGSFSTLEIQRTEQGDSAMYLCASSLKGVHEQYFGPGTRLTVT.

This chain connects TRBV9 to TRBJ2-3, with a tentative D call TRBD2 (5 bases). The germline V and J ends were trimmed by 1 base and 0 bases, with 15 bases remaining between them. CDR1 is SGDLS and CDR2 is YYNGEE in the germline V gene. The CDR3 has 17 amino acids. The CDR3 reads CASSVPSGLASTDTQYF. CDR3 coding DNA: TGTGCCAGCAGCGTACCCTCCGGACTCGCTAGCACAGATACGCAGTATTTT.

This chain joins TRBV10-3 and TRBJ2-2, with 11 bases identical to TRBD2. The CDR3 length is 17 residues. Germline CDR1 is ENHRY and CDR2 is SYGVKD. After removal of 3 bases from V and 6 bases from J, the junction contained 9 bases not matched to a gene. DNA of the CDR3: TGTGCCATCAGTGACCTACTAGCGGGAGTGTCGCCCGGGGAGCTGTTTTTT. Translation gives CAISDLLAGVSPGELFF.

This clonotype was picked up many times. This rearrangement joins TRBV9 to TRBJ2-1, with 10 bases aligning to TRBD2. Germline V gene sequence: CDR1 SGDLS, CDR2 YYNGEE. This CDR3 is 15 amino acids long. V shed 3 bases, J shed 2 bases, and the junction held 2 bases outside the gene matches. CDR3 protein: CASSGTSGTYNEQFF. DNA of the CDR3: TGTGCCAGCAGCGGGACTAGCGGAACCTACAATGAGCAGTTCTTC.

The table lists this clonotype with a count of one. The chain employs TRBV7-2 and TRBJ2-4, with D unclear. The J call is doubtful: the DNA matches TRBJ2-5 better. Germline-derived CDR1 and CDR2 are SGHTA and FQGNSA. There are 14 residues in the CDR3. The CDR3: CASSSTVRGETQYF. The CDR3 DNA follows: TGTGCCAGCAGCTCGACCGTTCGAGGAGAGACCCAGTACTTC.

In its sample, this clonotype was seen a few times. The chain uses TRBV27 and TRBJ2-7; 8 nucleotides align to TRBD1. Germline V gene data show CDR1 as MNHEY and CDR2 as SMNVEV (reference sequence). The CDR3 totals 13 residues. Trimming cost V 5 bases and J 2 bases; bases outside gene matches: 2. The CDR3 sequence is CASSEGQAYEQYF. The CDR3 bases are TGTGCCAGCAGTGAGGGACAGGCCTACGAGCAGTACTTC.

This clonotype turned up a few times. This sequence joins TRBV6-1 and TRBJ1-1, with D possibly TRBD1 on 6 matching bases. CDR1 is MNHNS and CDR2 is SASEGT in the germline V gene. This CDR3 has 16 amino acids. The V gene lost 3 bases and the J gene lost 2 bases, with 16 bases spanning the gap. CDR3 region: CASSEYRAWGNTEAFF. The CDR3 region has the DNA TGTGCCAGCAGTGAGTACAGGGCGTGGGGAAACACTGAAGCTTTCTTT.

The chain recombines TRBV5-1 with TRBJ2-7, with 10 bases lining up with TRBD1. The CDR3 sequence is 16 residues long. In germline, CDR1 is SGHRS, CDR2 YFSETQ. J lost 4 bases, V lost 4 bases, and 11 bases had no gene match. The CDR3 DNA reads as TGCGCCAGCAGCCCCCCTGGACAGGGGGTTTTATACGAGCAGTACTTC. This sequence encodes CASSPPGQGVLYEQYF.

The V gene is TRBV20-1, the J gene TRBJ2-4, with TRBD2 matching 12 bases. The DNA end lines up better with TRBJ2-7; the J call may be wrong. This CDR3 has 14 amino acids. Per the germline V gene, CDR1 is DFQATT and CDR2 is SNEGSKA (reference sequence). The chain's CDR3 is CSAFASGRAYEQYF. Written as DNA, the CDR3 is TGCAGTGCCTTTGCTAGCGGGAGGGCCTACGAGCAGTACTTC.

This clonotype has only a few counts. This chain connects TRBV5-5 to TRBJ1-2; 9 bases align to TRBD1. CDR1 SGHKS and CDR2 YYEKEE come from the germline V gene (reference sequence). The V gene end was trimmed by 4 bases and the J gene end by 5 bases; junction bases not matched to a gene: 9. CDR3 length equals 15 residues. In DNA form, the CDR3 reads TGTGCCAGCAGCACGGGACAGGGAATCTGGTATGGCTACACCTTC. Translation gives CASSTGQGIWYGYTF.

The V and J genes are TRBV9 and TRBJ1-1; no firm D call. Germline CDR1 is SGDLS and CDR2 is YYNGEE. The CDR3 runs 13 residues. Trimming left V 1 base short and J 4 bases short, with 8 bases between. The CDR3 protein is CASSVPGSTEAFF. The CDR3 nucleotides read TGTGCCAGCAGCGTACCGGGGAGCACTGAAGCTTTCTTT.

The chain employs TRBV9 and TRBJ2-3; weak D call: TRBD2 (6 bases). CDR1 and CDR2 from the germline V gene are SGDLS and YYNGEE. The CDR3 loop spans 12 amino acids. With 5 bases removed from V and 6 bases from J, the gap between germline ends came to 10 bases. In nucleotides, the CDR3 is TGTGCCAGCAGAGGGACTTCTGATACGCAGTATTTT. Translated: CASRGTSDTQYF.

This clonotype has more than one count but fewer than ten. V usage is TRBV20-1 and J usage is TRBJ2-1, with D tentatively TRBD2 (6 bases). Germline V lookup: CDR1 DFQATT, CDR2 SNEGSKA (reference sequence). CDR3 length: 16 residues. Trimming left V 0 bases short and J 0 bases short, with 12 bases between. Here the CDR3 reads CSAREPSASSYNEQFF. The CDR3 nucleotides read TGCAGTGCTAGAGAGCCTAGCGCTAGCTCCTACAATGAGCAGTTCTTC.

The chain has TRBV4-1 and TRBJ2-1, with 10 bases aligning to TRBD1. Germline V gene lookup returns CDR1 MGHRA and CDR2 YSYEKL. This CDR3 spans 14 amino acids. Germline trimming cut 3 bases from V and 6 bases from J; bases unmatched to any gene: 2. The CDR3, as DNA: TGCGCCAGCAGCCAGGGGACAGGGGTCAATGAGCAGTTCTTC. Translated: CASSQGTGVNEQFF.

This clonotype was detected ten times or more. V usage is TRBV12-3 or TRBV12-4 and J usage is TRBJ2-3; D gene uncertain. V was cut by 2 bases and J by 1 base, with 4 bases left in between. The CDR3 consists of 13 residues. The CDR3 DNA follows: TGTGCCAGCAGTTTATGGGGCACAGATACGCAGTATTTT. Translated, it gives CASSLWGTDTQYF.

This clonotype appeared a few times. This chain links TRBV7-8 with TRBJ1-2; D is undetermined. Germline V gives CDR1 SGHVS, CDR2 FQNEAQ. This CDR3 is built from 14 residues. V lost 4 bases and J lost 5, with 14 bases in between. The CDR3 coding sequence is TGTGCCAGCAGCTCCCGGACGGAACTTTATGGCTACACCTTC. It encodes CASSSRTELYGYTF. Drawing the rest from reference TRBV7-8 and TRBJ1-2, the complete variable domain is GAGVSQSPRYKVAKRGQDVALRCDPISGHVSLFWYQQALGQGPEFLTYFQNEAQLDKSGLPSDRFFAERPEGSVSTLKIQRTQQEDSAVYLCASSSRTELYGYTFGSGTRLTVV.